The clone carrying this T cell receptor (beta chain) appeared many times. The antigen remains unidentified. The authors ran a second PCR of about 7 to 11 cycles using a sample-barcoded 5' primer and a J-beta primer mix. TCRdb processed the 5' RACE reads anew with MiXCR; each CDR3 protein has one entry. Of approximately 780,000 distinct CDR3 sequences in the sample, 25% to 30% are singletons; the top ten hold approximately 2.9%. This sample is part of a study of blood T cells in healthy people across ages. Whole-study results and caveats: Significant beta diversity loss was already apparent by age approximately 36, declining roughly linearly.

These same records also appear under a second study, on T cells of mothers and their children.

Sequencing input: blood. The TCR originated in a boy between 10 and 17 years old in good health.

The CDR3, as DNA: TGTGCCAGCGGGGGGCAAGAGACCCAGTACTTC. It codes for CASGGQETQYF. The J gene is TRBJ2-5, the V gene TRBV7-7, with a tentative D call TRBD2 (6 bases). Per the germline V gene, CDR1 is SSHAT and CDR2 is FNYEAQ (reference sequence). V lost 8 bases and J 2 bases, leaving 6 bases between the germline ends. CDR3 length equals 11 residues.